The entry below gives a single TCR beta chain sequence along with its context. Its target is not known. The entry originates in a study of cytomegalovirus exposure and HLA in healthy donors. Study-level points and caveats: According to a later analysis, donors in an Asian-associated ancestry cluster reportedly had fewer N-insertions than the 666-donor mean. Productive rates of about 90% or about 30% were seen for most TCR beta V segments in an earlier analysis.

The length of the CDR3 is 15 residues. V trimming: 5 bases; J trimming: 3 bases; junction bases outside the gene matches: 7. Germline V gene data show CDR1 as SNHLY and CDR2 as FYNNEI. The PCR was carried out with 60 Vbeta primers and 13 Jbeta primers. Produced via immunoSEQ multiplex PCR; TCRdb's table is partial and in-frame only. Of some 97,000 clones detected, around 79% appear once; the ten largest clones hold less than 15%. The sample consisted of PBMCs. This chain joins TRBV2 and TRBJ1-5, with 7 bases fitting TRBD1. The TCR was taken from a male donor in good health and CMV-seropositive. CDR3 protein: CASSWRQGDNQPQHF. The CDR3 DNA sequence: TGTGCCAGCAGTTGGCGACAGGGAGACAATCAGCCCCAGCATTTT.